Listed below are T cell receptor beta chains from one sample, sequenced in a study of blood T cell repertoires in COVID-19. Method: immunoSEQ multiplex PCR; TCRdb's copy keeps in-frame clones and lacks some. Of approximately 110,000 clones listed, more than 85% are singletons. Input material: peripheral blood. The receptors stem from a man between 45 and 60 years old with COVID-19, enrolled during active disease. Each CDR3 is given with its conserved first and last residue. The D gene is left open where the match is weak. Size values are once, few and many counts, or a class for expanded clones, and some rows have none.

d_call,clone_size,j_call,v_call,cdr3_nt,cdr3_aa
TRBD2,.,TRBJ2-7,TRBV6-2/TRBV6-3,TGTGCCAGCAGTAGAGCGGGACTAGCCTCCCTTGGGGGGAGTGAGCAGTACTTC,CASSRAGLASLGGSEQYF
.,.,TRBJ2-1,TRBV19,TGTGCCAGTAAGACAGGAAGCTCCTACAATGAGCAGTTCTTC,CASKTGSSYNEQFF
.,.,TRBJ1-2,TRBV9,TGTGCCAGCAGCGTAGTAACTAACTATGGCTACACCTTC,CASSVVTNYGYTF
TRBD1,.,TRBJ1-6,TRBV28,TGTGCCAGCAGTTATCCCGACAGGGACAATTCACCCCTCCACTTT,CASSYPDRDNSPLHF
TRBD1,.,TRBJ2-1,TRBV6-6,TGTGCCAGCAGTTCAAGACAGGGCTACAATGAGCAGTTCTTC,CASSSRQGYNEQFF
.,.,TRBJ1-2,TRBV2,TGTGCCAGCACCGAGGTTTATAGCTACACCTTC,CASTEVYSYTF
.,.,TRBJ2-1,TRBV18,TGTGCCAGCTCACCAACCGGGACATATGAGCAGTTCTTC,CASSPTGTYEQFF
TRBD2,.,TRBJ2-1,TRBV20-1,TGCAGTGCTAGTCTTGGGACTAGTAACTACAATGAGCAGTTCTTC,CSASLGTSNYNEQFF
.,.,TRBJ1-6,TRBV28,TGTGCCAGCTCCTCTGGGAGCGGGGGCGGAAATAATTCACCCCTCCACTTT,CASSSGSGGGNNSPLHF
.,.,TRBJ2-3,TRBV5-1,TGCGCCAGCAGCTGGGGTACTAGTTCCACGAGCACAGATACGCAGTATTTT,CASSWGTSSTSTDTQYF
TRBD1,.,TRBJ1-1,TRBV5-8,TGTGCCAGCAGCTTGAGATGGACAGGGTTAAATGTGCACACTGAAGCTTTCTTT,CASSLRWTGLNVHTEAFF
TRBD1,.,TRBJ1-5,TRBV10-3,TGTGCCATCAGTGATACAGGGGCTCAGCCCCAGCATTTT,CAISDTGAQPQHF
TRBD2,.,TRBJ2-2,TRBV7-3,TGTGCCAGCAGCTACCAGAGCGGGACGAACACCGGGGAGCTGTTTTTT,CASSYQSGTNTGELFF
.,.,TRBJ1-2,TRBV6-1,TGTGCCAGCAGTGAACGCAGGGAATACTACTATGGCTACACCTTC,CASSERREYYYGYTF
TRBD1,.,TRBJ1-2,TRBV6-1,TGTGCCAGCAGTGAAGCGGGACAGCCCCACTATGGCTACACCTTC,CASSEAGQPHYGYTF
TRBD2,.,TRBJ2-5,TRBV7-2,TGTGCCAGCAGCTCCCTTAGCGGGAGTCTTGCCGAGACCCAGTACTTC,CASSSLSGSLAETQYF
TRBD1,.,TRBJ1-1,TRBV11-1,TGTGCCAGCAGCGGCCGGGACAGGGCGAGGGACACTGAAGCTTTCTTT,CASSGRDRARDTEAFF
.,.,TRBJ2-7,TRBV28,TGTGCCAGCAGTTTGAGGGTTGGATCCTACGAGCAGTACTTC,CASSLRVGSYEQYF
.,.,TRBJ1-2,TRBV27,TGTGCCAGCAGTTTGGTTAGGGGAGGAGGCTACACCTTC,CASSLVRGGGYTF
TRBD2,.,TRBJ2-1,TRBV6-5,TGTGCCAGCAATTCATGGGGCGGGAGGGGTAGTGAGCAGTTCTTC,CASNSWGGRGSEQFF
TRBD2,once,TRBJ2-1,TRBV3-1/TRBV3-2,TGTGCCAGCAGCCTTAGTCAGGGACTAGACTTTAGGAATGAGCAGTTCTTC,CASSLSQGLDFRNEQFF
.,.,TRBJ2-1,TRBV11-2,TGTGCCAGCAGCGAACTTCGGTATGGTGAGCAGTTCTTC,CASSELRYGEQFF
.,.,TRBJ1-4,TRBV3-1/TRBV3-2,TGTGCCAGCAGCCAAAGGGCAGGGTATGAAAAACTGTTTTTT,CASSQRAGYEKLFF
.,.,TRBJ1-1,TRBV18,TGTGCCAGCTCACGACAGGACACTGAAGCTTTCTTT,CASSRQDTEAFF
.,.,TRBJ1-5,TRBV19,TGTGCCAGTAGTATAGGTCCTGGACAGAACAATCAGCCCCAGCATTTT,CASSIGPGQNNQPQHF
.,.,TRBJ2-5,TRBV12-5,TGTGCTAGTGGTTTGGTCGGAGAGACCCAGTACTTC,CASGLVGETQYF
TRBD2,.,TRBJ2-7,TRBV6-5,TGTGCCAGCAGTTACCGGGGACTAGCGGGTTACGAGCAGTACTTC,CASSYRGLAGYEQYF
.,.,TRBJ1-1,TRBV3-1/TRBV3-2,TGTGCCAGCAGCCAAGATCGGGGAGCTATGAACACTGAAGCTTTCTTT,CASSQDRGAMNTEAFF
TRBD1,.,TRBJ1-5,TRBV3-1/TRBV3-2,TGTGCCAGCGGGGACAGCGACGTTAAGCCCCAGCATTTT,CASGDSDVKPQHF
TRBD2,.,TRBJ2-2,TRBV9,TGTGCCAGCAGCGTAGTACCGGGCGGGAGGGCCCAGAACACCGGGGAGCTGTTTTTT,CASSVVPGGRAQNTGELFF
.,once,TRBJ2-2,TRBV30,TGTGCCTGGAGTGTACGCGCTACCGGGGAGCTGTTTTTT,CAWSVRATGELFF
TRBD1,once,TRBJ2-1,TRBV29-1,TGCAGCGTTGAAGATCTGGGCAGGGGGCGGGATGAGCAGTTCTTC,CSVEDLGRGRDEQFF
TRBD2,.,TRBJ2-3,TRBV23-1,TGCGCCAGCAGTCAATCAGGGTGCTTCCTAGCGGGAGCGGATACGCAGTATTTT,CASSQSGCFLAGADTQYF
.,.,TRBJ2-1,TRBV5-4,TGTGCCAGCAGCGCAATAAACGGGGACAATGAGCAGTTCTTC,CASSAINGDNEQFF